This TCR beta chain originates from a study of long-term antiretroviral therapy in people with HIV. Study observations and caveats: Clones showing expansion before ART dominated the repertoire at all time points.

The V and J ends lost 2 bases and 0 bases respectively, with 8 bases between them. There are 15 residues in the CDR3. The V gene's germline CDR1 is SEHNR and CDR2 FQNEAQ (reference sequence). Researchers ran immunoSEQ v3.0 at survey level. Here immunoSEQ multiplex PCR was the method, and the copy in TCRdb shows in-frame clones only, minus some. The sample consists of approximately 21,000 clones, around nine tenths of them appearing once. Details on this clone: As yet, its antigen is unknown.

Source: unsorted PBMCs, taken approximately 4.5 years before starting antiretroviral therapy. The sequence derives from a woman under 40 with HIV. V is TRBV7-9 and J is TRBJ2-4; D call uncertain. CDR3 region: CASSLRVGAKNIQYF. The CDR3 region has the DNA TGTGCCAGCAGCTTAAGGGTGGGAGCCAAAAACATTCAGTACTTC.